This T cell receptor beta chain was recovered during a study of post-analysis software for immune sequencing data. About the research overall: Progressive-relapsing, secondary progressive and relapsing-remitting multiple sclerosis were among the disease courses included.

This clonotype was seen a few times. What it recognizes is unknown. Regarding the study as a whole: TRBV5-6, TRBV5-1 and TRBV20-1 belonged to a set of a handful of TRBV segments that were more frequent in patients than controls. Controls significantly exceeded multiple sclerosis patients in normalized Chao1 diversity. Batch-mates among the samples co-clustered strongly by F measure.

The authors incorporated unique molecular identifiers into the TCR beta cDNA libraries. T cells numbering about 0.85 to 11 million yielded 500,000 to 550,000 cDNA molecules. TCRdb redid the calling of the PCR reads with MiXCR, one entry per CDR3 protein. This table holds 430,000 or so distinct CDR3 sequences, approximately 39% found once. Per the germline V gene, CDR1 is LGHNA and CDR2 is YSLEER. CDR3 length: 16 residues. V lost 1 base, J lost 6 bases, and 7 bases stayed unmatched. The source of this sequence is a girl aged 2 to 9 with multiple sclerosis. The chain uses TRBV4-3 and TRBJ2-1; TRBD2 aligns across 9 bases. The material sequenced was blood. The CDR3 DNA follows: TGCGCCAGCAGCCAAGGAAGCGGGGGGCACTTCAATGAGCAGTTCTTC. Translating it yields CASSQGSGGHFNEQFF.